The T cell receptor (beta chain) described here comes from a study of T-cell reconstitution after alpha-beta-depleted transplantation in children. Using unique molecular identifiers, the investigators prepared the TCRbeta library. TCRdb re-called the PCR reads through MiXCR, storing one row per CDR3 protein. Here the sample spans about 1,000,000 distinct CDR3 sequences, about 30% being singletons. Germline-derived CDR1 and CDR2 are DFQATT and SNEGSKA (reference sequence). CDR3 length equals 18 residues. The V and J ends lost 3 bases and 1 base, in that order; junction bases with no gene match: 14. The material sequenced was PBMCs, mostly from graft donor cells, taken 360 days after TCRalphabeta/CD19-depleted stem cell transplant. This clonotype originated in a boy under two years old who had a stem cell transplant for SCID, so the T cells may come from the graft donor. The V and J genes are TRBV20-1 and TRBJ2-1; 8 nucleotides line up with TRBD1. This CDR3 reads CSAREDRELWGSYNEQFF. The CDR3 DNA sequence: TGCAGTGCTAGGGAGGACAGGGAACTTTGGGGGTCCTACAATGAGCAGTTCTTC.